The next 19 T cell receptor beta chains were all read from a single sample in a study of Graves' ophthalmopathy and Graves' hyperthyroidism. From RNA, the CDR3 regions of TCR beta chains were amplified and sequenced. First-round RT-PCR employed HTBI primers, with a second-round multiplex PCR after it. TCRdb analysed the multiplex PCR reads with MiXCR anew, one entry per CDR3 protein. The sample yields around 1,000,000 distinct CDR3 sequences, 35% to 45% seen once. The material sequenced was peripheral blood or thyroid tissue (not recorded which). All receptors derive from an adult man with Graves' hyperthyroidism.

This clonotype occurred a few times. This chain joins TRBV11-3 and TRBJ2-2, with TRBD2 matching over 12 bases. The CDR3 runs 16 residues. Germline V gene sequence: CDR1 SGHNT, CDR2 YENEEA. V was clipped by 6 bases and J by 3 bases; unmatched bases: 5. The CDR3, as DNA: TGTGCCAGCAGTCCCGGGACTAGCGGGCACACCGGGGAGCTGTTTTTT. This encodes CASSPGTSGHTGELFF. Full variable domain (outside the CDR3, taken from reference TRBV11-3 and TRBJ2-2): EAGVVQSPRYKIIEKKQPVAFWCNPISGHNTLYWYLQNLGQGPELLIRYENEEAVDDSQLPKDRFSAERLKGVDSTLKIQPAELGDSAVYLCASSPGTSGHTGELFFGEGSRLTVL.

This clonotype was picked up a small number of times. The chain employs TRBV29-1 and TRBJ1-2; D unresolved. The CDR3 has 12 amino acids. Trimming took 1 base from V and 4 from J, leaving 7 bases between them. CDR1 SQVTM and CDR2 ANQGSEA come from the germline V gene. This CDR3 is CSVEVASYGYTF. The CDR3 nucleotides are TGCAGCGTTGAAGTCGCATCCTATGGCTACACCTTC.

This clonotype appeared many times. The chain carries TRBV9 and TRBJ1-1, with TRBD1 matching over 7 bases. Germline V gene data show CDR1 as SGDLS and CDR2 as YYNGEE. J lost 2 bases, V lost 0 bases, and 7 bases had no gene match. This CDR3 is built from 16 residues. The chain's CDR3 is CASSVEIQGPNTEAFF. Here the CDR3 DNA reads TGTGCCAGCAGCGTAGAGATACAGGGGCCCAACACTGAAGCTTTCTTT.

In this sample, this clonotype turned up a few times. The chain is built from TRBV6-5 and TRBJ2-7; 7 nucleotides align to TRBD1. The V gene end was trimmed by 3 bases and the J gene end by 3 bases; junction bases not matched to a gene: 11. The CDR3 extends over 16 amino acids. Germline V gene data show CDR1 as MNHEY and CDR2 as SVGAGI. The CDR3 is CASSYQGQVNFYEQYF. The DNA for the CDR3 is TGTGCCAGCAGTTATCAAGGACAGGTCAATTTCTACGAGCAGTACTTC.

A single count supports this clonotype. This chain connects TRBV29-1 to TRBJ2-3; 8 positions agree with TRBD1. The trim removed 5 bases at V and 0 bases at J, leaving 10 bases unmatched. The germline V gene has CDR1 SQVTM and CDR2 ANQGSEA. This CDR3 contains 16 residues. The CDR3 sequence: CSVYKPQGASTDTQYF. In nucleotides, the CDR3 is TGCAGCGTTTATAAGCCCCAGGGGGCAAGCACAGATACGCAGTATTTT.

This clonotype was seen many times. This chain connects TRBV9 to TRBJ2-7; 11 positions match TRBD2. With 4 bases clipped from V and 3 bases from J, the junction kept 6 bases outside the gene matches. The CDR3 runs 15 residues. Germline CDR1 SGDLS, CDR2 YYNGEE. The CDR3 nucleotides are TGTGCCAGCAGCCCCGCTAGCGGGAGGAACTACGAGCAGTACTTC. Translation gives CASSPASGRNYEQYF.

The genes are TRBV7-9 and TRBJ1-2; 8 bases fit TRBD1. Trimming at V came to 4 bases and at J to 4 bases, leaving 11 bases not matched to a gene. CDR3 length: 16 residues. Looked up from germline, CDR1 is SEHNR and CDR2 is FQNEAQ (reference sequence). CDR3 loop: CASSSGLTGVIYGYTF. CDR3 coding DNA: TGTGCCAGCAGCTCGGGACTGACAGGGGTGATCTATGGCTACACCTTC.

The chain links TRBV19 to TRBJ2-7; D is unclear. This CDR3 contains 11 residues. CDR1 and CDR2 from the germline V gene are LNHDA and SQIVND (reference sequence). The CDR3 DNA sequence: TGTGCTGCGATTACGTTCTACGAGCAGTACTTC. This translates into CAAITFYEQYF. The complete variable domain, with remaining parts taken from reference TRBV19 and TRBJ2-7, reads DGGITQSPKYLFRKEGQNVTLSCEQNLNHDAMYWYRQDPGQGLRLIYYSQIVNDFQKGDIAEGYSVSREKKESFPLTVTSAQKNPTAFYLCAAITFYEQYFGPGTRLTVT.

This clonotype has only a few counts. V usage is TRBV6-6 and J usage is TRBJ2-7; unclear D gene. This CDR3 spans 14 amino acids. Germline V gene lookup returns CDR1 MNHNY and CDR2 SVGAGI (reference sequence). Trimming removed 4 bases at V and 0 bases at J, with 10 bases between. CDR3 coding DNA: TGTGCCAGCAGTTCAGACACAAGCTCCTACGAGCAGTACTTC. Translating it yields CASSSDTSSYEQYF.

Many counts were recorded for this clonotype. One end of the junction fails to match germline, which may point to a read error. This chain joins TRBV7-9 and TRBJ2-7; 10 bases align to TRBD1. The germline CDR1 and CDR2 sequences are SEHNR and FQNEAQ (reference sequence). The CDR3 loop spans 14 amino acids. Written as DNA, the CDR3 is TGCGCCAGCAGCTTGTGGGACAGGGGATACGAGCAGTACTTC. Amino acids: CASSLWDRGYEQYF.

This clonotype has ten or more counts. V gene TRBV7-9 combines with J gene TRBJ1-6, with TRBD1 identical over 8 bases. The CDR3 runs 15 residues. V lost 5 bases and J lost 9; bases outside the gene matches: 9. CDR1 is SEHNR, CDR2 FQNEAQ, per germline (reference sequence). CDR3 DNA sequence: TGTGCCAGCAGCCCCTGGACAGGGATAGGTTCACCCCTCCACTTT. This codes for CASSPWTGIGSPLHF. Drawing the rest from reference TRBV7-9 and TRBJ1-6, the complete variable domain is DTGVSQNPRHKITKRGQNVTFRCDPISEHNRLYWYRQTLGQGPEFLTYFQNEAQLEKSRLLSDRFSAERPKGSFSTLEIQRTEQGDSAMYLCASSPWTGIGSPLHFGNGTRLTVT.

The sample holds many counts of this clonotype. The rearrangement links TRBV5-1 to TRBJ2-7; 9 bases align to TRBD1. Germline loops: CDR1 SGHRS, CDR2 YFSETQ. The CDR3 consists of 17 residues. Losses at the gene ends were 0 bases for V and 3 bases for J; bases not matched to a gene: 10. CDR3 amino acids: CASSLGLVPGQGYEQYF. The CDR3 region has the DNA TGCGCCAGCAGCTTGGGGCTCGTCCCGGGACAGGGCTACGAGCAGTACTTC. The full variable domain, its missing parts supplied by reference TRBV5-1 and TRBJ2-7, is KAGVTQTPRYLIKTRGQQVTLSCSPISGHRSVSWYQQTPGQGLQFLFEYFSETQRNKGNFPGRFSGRQFSNSRSEMNVSTLELGDSALYLCASSLGLVPGQGYEQYFGPGTRLTVT.

This clonotype showed up just a few times. The V gene is TRBV6-5, the J gene TRBJ1-4; D is undetermined. V was shortened by 0 bases and J by 8 bases, with 13 bases between the two germline ends. The V gene's germline CDR1 is MNHEY and CDR2 SVGAGI. The CDR3 contains 15 residues. The CDR3 is CASSYSFPGGEKLFF. The CDR3 coding sequence is TGTGCCAGCAGTTACTCGTTCCCCGGAGGGGAAAAACTGTTTTTT.

The chain has TRBV7-8 and TRBJ1-4; the D is unclear. The V gene's germline CDR1 is SGHVS and CDR2 FQNEAQ. The CDR3 runs 13 residues. V was shortened by 1 base and J by 10 bases, with 10 bases between the two germline ends. CDR3 coding DNA: TGTGCCAGCAGCTTAGGATGGGTTGGAAAACTGTTTTTT. Translated: CASSLGWVGKLFF.

The V gene is TRBV20-1, the J gene TRBJ1-1; possibly TRBD1 for D (6 bases). The germline V gene has CDR1 DFQATT and CDR2 SNEGSKA (reference sequence). The CDR3 covers 15 residues. The ends were cut back, 0 bases at V and 5 bases at J, with 16 bases in the middle. The DNA for the CDR3 is TGCAGTGCTAGAGATCGGGGGGGCGCCGGAACTGAAGCTTTCTTT. Amino acid sequence: CSARDRGGAGTEAFF.

This clonotype has ten or more counts. The V call is TRBV14, the J call TRBJ2-7; TRBD1 agrees at 7 bases. Germline V lookup: CDR1 SGHDN, CDR2 FVKESK. With 6 bases clipped from V and 3 bases from J, the junction kept 5 bases outside the gene matches. The CDR3 runs 13 residues. In nucleotides, the CDR3 is TGTGCCAGCAGATCGACAGGGCACTACGAGCAGTACTTC. Translated, it gives CASRSTGHYEQYF.

This clonotype was seen more than once but under ten times. V is TRBV29-1 and J is TRBJ2-7; D remains unclear. The germline V gene has CDR1 SQVTM and CDR2 ANQGSEA. This CDR3 comprises 8 residues. V lost 0 bases and J lost 9, with 0 bases in between. CDR3 DNA sequence: TGCAGCGTTGAAGAGCAGTACTTC. Its protein product is CSVEEQYF.

At least ten counts were recorded for this clonotype. The chain joins TRBV7-2 to TRBJ2-7; perhaps TRBD2 as D (6 bases). Germline lookup yields CDR1 SGHTA and CDR2 FQGNSA. The CDR3 loop spans 15 amino acids. V was clipped by 5 bases and J by 3 bases, with 17 bases between them. CDR3 sequence: CASSQLGGVNYEQYF. As DNA, the CDR3 is TGTGCCAGCAGCCAACTCGGGGGAGTTAACTACGAGCAGTACTTC.

This clonotype was picked up one time. In nucleotides, the CDR3 is TGTGCCAGCAGTAACCAAGGACAGGGACTGAACACTGAAGCTTTCTTT. Its translation is CASSNQGQGLNTEAFF. The gene calls are TRBV7-6 and TRBJ1-1; 8 bases line up with TRBD1. The CDR3 loop spans 16 amino acids. Trimming removed 6 bases from V and 0 bases from J; junction bases left unmatched: 9. From germline, CDR1 is SGHVS and CDR2 FNYEAQ.